This is a list of T cell receptor beta chains from one sample in a study of blood T cells in healthy people across ages. TCRdb passed the 5' RACE reads through MiXCR, listing each CDR3 protein once. The sample consists of roughly 680,000 distinct CDR3 sequences, 45% to 50% of them appearing once. Source material: blood. The receptors originated from a woman aged 55-69 years in good health. The CDR3 runs from the conserved cysteine through the conserved F or W.

j_call v_call cdr3_aa
- TRBV6-2/TRBV6-3 CASSPSGREETQYF
TRBJ2-3 TRBV25-1 CVSSDGLAGDTDTQYF
TRBJ1-4 TRBV25-1 CASSEGGASTNEKLFF
TRBJ1-6 TRBV25-1 CASSEFKQASPLHF
TRBJ2-7 TRBV24-1 CATSDPNEEEQYF
TRBJ2-7 TRBV20-1 CSASQALGYEQYF
TRBJ2-3 TRBV7-9 CASSSRSGLTDTQYF
TRBJ1-2 TRBV20-1 CSARGHSTLLGTF
TRBJ2-1 TRBV5-1 CASSSRWTPPEQFF
TRBJ1-4 TRBV10-3 CAISDRQGEEKLFF
TRBJ2-1 TRBV24-1 CATSDHQGSGNEQFF
TRBJ2-5 TRBV28 CASSFEYFGGKETQYF